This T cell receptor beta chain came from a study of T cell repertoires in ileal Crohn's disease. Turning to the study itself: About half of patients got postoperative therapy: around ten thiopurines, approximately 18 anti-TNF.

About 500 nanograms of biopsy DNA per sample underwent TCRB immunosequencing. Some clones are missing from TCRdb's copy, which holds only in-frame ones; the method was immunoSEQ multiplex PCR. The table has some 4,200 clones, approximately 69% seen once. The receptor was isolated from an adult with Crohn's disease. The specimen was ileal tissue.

The CDR3 nucleotides read TGTGCCAGCCAACTAGCGGGGGGCGGGGTTGAGCAGTTCTTC. It codes for CASQLAGGGVEQFF. V is TRBV6-5 and J is TRBJ2-1; TRBD2 agrees at 12 bases. This CDR3 spans 14 amino acids. The J segment lost 9 bases and the V segment lost 8 bases, leaving 8 bases of the junction unmatched. CDR1 MNHEY and CDR2 SVGAGI come from the germline V gene.